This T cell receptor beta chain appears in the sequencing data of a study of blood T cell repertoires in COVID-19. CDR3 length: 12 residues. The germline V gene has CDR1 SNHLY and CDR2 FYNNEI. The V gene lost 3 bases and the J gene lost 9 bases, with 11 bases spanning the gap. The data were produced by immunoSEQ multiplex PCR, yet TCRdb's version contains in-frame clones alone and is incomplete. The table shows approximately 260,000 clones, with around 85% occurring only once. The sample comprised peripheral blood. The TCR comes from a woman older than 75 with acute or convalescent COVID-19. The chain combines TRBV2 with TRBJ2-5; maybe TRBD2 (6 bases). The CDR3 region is CASSEAGWAQYF. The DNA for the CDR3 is TGTGCCAGCAGTGAGGCGGGGTGGGCCCAGTACTTC.